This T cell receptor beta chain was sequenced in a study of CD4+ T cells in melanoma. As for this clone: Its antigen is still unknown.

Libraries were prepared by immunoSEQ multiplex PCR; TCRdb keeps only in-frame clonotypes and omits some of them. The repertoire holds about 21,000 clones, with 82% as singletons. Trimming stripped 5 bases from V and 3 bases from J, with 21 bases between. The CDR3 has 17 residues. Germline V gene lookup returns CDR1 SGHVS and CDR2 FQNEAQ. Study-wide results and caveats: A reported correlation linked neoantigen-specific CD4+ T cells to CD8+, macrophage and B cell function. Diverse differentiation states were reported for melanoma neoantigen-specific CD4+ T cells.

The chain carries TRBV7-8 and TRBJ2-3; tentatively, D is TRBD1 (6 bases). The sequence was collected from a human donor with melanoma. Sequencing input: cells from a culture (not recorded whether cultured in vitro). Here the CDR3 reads CASSLLTGTSRTDTQYF. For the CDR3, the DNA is TGTGCCAGCAGCCTACTAACCGGGACAAGTCGTACAGATACGCAGTATTTT.